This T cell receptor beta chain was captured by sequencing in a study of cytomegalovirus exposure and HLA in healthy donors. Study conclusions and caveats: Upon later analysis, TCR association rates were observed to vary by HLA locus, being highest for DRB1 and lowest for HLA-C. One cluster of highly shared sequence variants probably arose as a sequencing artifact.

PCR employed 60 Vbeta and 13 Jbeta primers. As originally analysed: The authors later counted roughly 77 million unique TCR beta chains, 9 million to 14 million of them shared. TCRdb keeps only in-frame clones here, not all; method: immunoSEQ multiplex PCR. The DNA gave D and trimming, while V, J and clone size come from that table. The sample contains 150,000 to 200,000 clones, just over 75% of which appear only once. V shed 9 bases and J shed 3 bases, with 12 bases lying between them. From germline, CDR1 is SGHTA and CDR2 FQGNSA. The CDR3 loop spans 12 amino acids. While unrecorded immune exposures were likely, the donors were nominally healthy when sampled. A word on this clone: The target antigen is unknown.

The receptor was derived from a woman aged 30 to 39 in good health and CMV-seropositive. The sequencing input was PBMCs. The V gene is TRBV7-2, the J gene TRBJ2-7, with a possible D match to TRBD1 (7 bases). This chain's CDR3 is CASSGGIYEQYF. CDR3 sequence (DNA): TGTGCCAGTTCAGGGGGGATCTACGAGCAGTACTTC.